This T cell receptor beta chain was sequenced for a study of cytomegalovirus exposure and HLA in healthy donors. Study-level findings and limits: Associated with HLA alleles at 0.05 false discovery rate in a later analysis were 17,000 or so TCR beta sequences. Specific recognition of CMV antigens was confirmed in vitro for a few chains (all CMV-associated).

The PCR had 60 Vbeta and 13 Jbeta primers. The assay was immunoSEQ multiplex PCR, and TCRdb's table has in-frame clones only and misses some. The data hold 70,000 or so clones, with more than 75% observed a single time. Worth noting for this clone: The antigen remains undetermined.

Germline V gene lookup returns CDR1 PRHDT and CDR2 FYEKMQ (reference sequence). The CDR3 loop spans 15 amino acids. Trimming removed 0 bases from V and 5 bases from J; junction bases left unmatched: 6. The V gene is TRBV13, the J gene TRBJ2-7, with 8 bases that match TRBD1. The sequencing sample was made of PBMCs. This sequence was found in a man between 18 and 35 years old in good health and CMV-seropositive. CDR3 coding DNA: TGTGCCAGCAGCTTAGGCCAACAGGGGGTCGACGAGCAGTACTTC. Translation: CASSLGQQGVDEQYF.